The 27 T cell receptor beta chains below were found in one sample sequenced in a study of blood T cell repertoires in COVID-19. Profiling relied on immunoSEQ multiplex PCR, and the TCRdb table lists in-frame clones only, not all of them. This sample has about 300,000 clones, with around nine tenths found just once. The sample consisted of peripheral blood. All receptors derive from a woman under 40 with COVID-19, enrolled during active disease.

The chain links TRBV5-4 to TRBJ2-2; D is perhaps TRBD1 (6 bases). Germline V gives CDR1 SGHNT, CDR2 YYREEE (reference sequence). The CDR3 has 12 amino acids. V lost 4 bases to trimming and J lost 7 bases, with 8 bases between them. Here the CDR3 reads CASSPGDGELFF. The CDR3 DNA follows: TGTGCCAGCAGCCCAGGGGACGGGGAGCTGTTTTTT.

CDR3 sequence: CASSLESHTEAFF. CDR3 sequence (DNA): TGTGCCAGCAGTTTAGAGAGCCACACTGAAGCTTTCTTT. The chain joins TRBV12-3 or TRBV12-4 to TRBJ1-1; D gene ambiguous. This CDR3 has 13 amino acids. V shed 1 base and J shed 3 bases, with 6 bases lying between them.

The rearrangement joins TRBV3-1 (or the pseudogene TRBV3-2) to TRBJ1-1, with 7 bases aligning to TRBD1. The ends lost 3 bases at V and 0 bases at J; junction bases unmatched: 7. The CDR3 sequence is 16 residues long. The germline V gene has CDR1 LGHDT and CDR2 YNNKEL (reference sequence). Here the CDR3 reads CASSHNTGALNTEAFF. CDR3 bases: TGTGCCAGCAGCCATAACACAGGGGCCTTGAACACTGAAGCTTTCTTT.

The chain combines TRBV4-1 with TRBJ2-7; D perhaps matches TRBD2 (6 bases). Germline V gene lookup returns CDR1 MGHRA and CDR2 YSYEKL. CDR3 length: 15 amino acids. Trimming removed 2 bases from V and 3 bases from J, with 14 bases in between. Here the CDR3 reads CASSQRELAGYEQYF. The CDR3 DNA sequence: TGCGCCAGCAGCCAAAGGGAACTAGCAGGCTACGAGCAGTACTTC.

The chain uses TRBV4-1 and TRBJ2-1; D may be TRBD1 (6 bases). The CDR3 spans 14 residues. Germline V gene data show CDR1 as MGHRA and CDR2 as YSYEKL. Trimming cost V 0 bases and J 9 bases, with 12 bases left between them. The CDR3 nucleotides read TGCGCCAGCAGCCAAGAGGGGGCGTTTGGTGAGCAGTTCTTC. Protein product: CASSQEGAFGEQFF.

CDR3 sequence: CASRGVVNSPLHF. The DNA for the CDR3 is TGCGCCAGCCGCGGAGTAGTCAATTCACCCCTCCACTTT. The V call is TRBV5-1, the J call TRBJ1-6; no clear D gene. The CDR3 totals 13 residues. The germline gives CDR1 SGHRS, CDR2 YFSETQ. V lost 7 bases, J lost 7 bases, and 12 bases lay in between.

The chain couples TRBV15 to TRBJ2-2, with a possible D match to TRBD2 (6 bases). From germline, CDR1 is LNHNV and CDR2 YYDKDF (reference sequence). The CDR3 covers 17 residues. V was cut by 0 bases and J by 0 bases, with 11 bases left in between. CDR3: CATSRDYGRANTGELFF. For the CDR3, the DNA is TGTGCCACCAGCAGAGATTACGGGAGAGCGAACACCGGGGAGCTGTTTTTT.

This sequence joins TRBV28 and TRBJ2-7; TRBD1 matches at 7 bases. The V gene's germline CDR1 is MDHEN and CDR2 SYDVKM. The ends lost 10 bases at V and 4 bases at J; junction bases unmatched: 13. The CDR3 is 14 residues long. As DNA, the CDR3 is TGTGCCACCCGGACCGGGACAGCCTATTACGAGCAGTACTTC. Amino acid sequence: CATRTGTAYYEQYF.

The chain carries TRBV11-2 and TRBJ1-2; 7 positions match TRBD1. Trimming cost V 3 bases and J 7 bases; bases outside gene matches: 8. Per germline, CDR1 SGHAT and CDR2 FQNNGV. There are 14 residues in the CDR3. CDR3 nucleotide sequence: TGTGCCAGCAGCTTGGGCAGGGGGTTTAGTGGCTACACCTTC. It yields the protein CASSLGRGFSGYTF.

The chain joins TRBV27 to TRBJ2-7, with D unresolved. Germline-derived CDR1 and CDR2 are MNHEY and SMNVEV (reference sequence). This CDR3 comprises 13 residues. Trimming removed 4 bases from V and 0 bases from J, with 7 bases in between. The CDR3 coding sequence is TGTGCCAGCAGTTACAGTGTCTCCTACGAGCAGTACTTC. It codes for CASSYSVSYEQYF.

The CDR3 DNA reads TGTGCCAGCAGCTTTTTAGGGACAGGGGTTGGAAACACCATATATTTT. This translates into CASSFLGTGVGNTIYF. This chain connects TRBV5-4 to TRBJ1-3; 10 nucleotides line up with TRBD1. Germline lookup yields CDR1 SGHNT and CDR2 YYREEE (reference sequence). V lost 2 bases, J lost 3 bases, and 5 bases stayed unmatched. This CDR3 has 16 amino acids.

J is TRBJ2-7 and V is TRBV18; 7 nucleotides line up with TRBD2. Per the germline V gene, CDR1 is KGHSH and CDR2 is LQKENI. The CDR3 spans 12 residues. V lost 3 bases and J lost 5; bases outside the gene matches: 1. CDR3 sequence: CASSPGRHEQYF. The CDR3 nucleotides are TGTGCCAGCTCACCCGGGAGGCACGAGCAGTACTTC. Combining the CDR3 with reference TRBV18 and TRBJ2-7 gives the whole variable domain NAGVMQNPRHLVRRRGQEARLRCSPMKGHSHVYWYRQLPEEGLKFMVYLQKENIIDESGMPKERFSAEFPKEGPSILRIQQVVRGDSAAYFCASSPGRHEQYFGPGTRLTVT.

This clone was counted once. The rearrangement joins TRBV4-2 to TRBJ2-7, with a tentative D call TRBD1 (5 bases). Looked up from germline, CDR1 is LGHNA and CDR2 is YNFKEQ. The CDR3 has 15 residues. Trimming stripped 0 bases from V and 7 bases from J, with 16 bases between. In DNA form, the CDR3 reads TGTGCCAGCAGCCAAGATGCCCTAGGCGCAGGGGAGCAGTACTTC. Protein sequence: CASSQDALGAGEQYF.

The chain links TRBV9 to TRBJ2-1; 8 bases fit TRBD1. The CDR3 is 15 amino acids. Looked up from germline, CDR1 is SGDLS and CDR2 is YYNGEE. V shed 4 bases, J shed 5 bases, and the junction held 8 bases outside the gene matches. The CDR3 DNA reads as TGTGCCAGCAGCATATCCGGGACAGGTAACAATGAGCAGTTCTTC. It yields the protein CASSISGTGNNEQFF.

The genes are TRBV5-4 and TRBJ1-1; D remains unclear. The CDR3 is 15 residues long. Deletions cut 4 bases from V and 5 bases from J, with 18 bases between. The germline V gene has CDR1 SGHNT and CDR2 YYREEE (reference sequence). The CDR3 DNA reads TGTGCCAGCAGCCACCCTGGAGGAAGAGAAACTGAAGCTTTCTTT. Translating it yields CASSHPGGRETEAFF. Together with reference TRBV5-4 and TRBJ1-1, the CDR3 gives the full variable domain: ETGVTQSPTHLIKTRGQQVTLRCSSQSGHNTVSWYQQALGQGPQFIFQYYREEENGRGNFPPRFSGLQFPNYSSELNVNALELDDSALYLCASSHPGGRETEAFFGQGTRLTVV.

This clone came up once. This chain uses TRBV28 with TRBJ1-3; D is perhaps TRBD1 (5 bases). V dropped 4 bases and J dropped 1 base, with 14 bases sitting between them. CDR1 is MDHEN and CDR2 is SYDVKM in the germline V gene. This CDR3 spans 16 amino acids. CDR3 DNA sequence: TGTGCCAGCAGTTCCCCCCGGGGGGTTTCTGGAAACACCATATATTTT. Translation gives CASSSPRGVSGNTIYF. Using reference TRBV28 and TRBJ1-3 for the parts outside the CDR3, the full variable domain is DVKVTQSSRYLVKRTGEKVFLECVQDMDHENMFWYRQDPGLGLRLIYFSYDVKMKEKGDIPEGYSVSREKKERFSLILESASTNQTSMYLCASSSPRGVSGNTIYFGEGSWLTVV.

This chain joins TRBV28 and TRBJ1-2, with D possibly TRBD1 on 5 matching bases. Germline CDR1 is MDHEN and CDR2 is SYDVKM. CDR3 length equals 12 residues. V was shortened by 6 bases and J by 0 bases, with 5 bases between the two germline ends. This CDR3 is CASRDTNYGYTF. In DNA, the CDR3 is TGTGCCAGCAGGGACACTAACTATGGCTACACCTTC.

This sequence joins TRBV6-5 and TRBJ2-7; the match to TRBD1 covers 10 bases. Trimming cost V 2 bases and J 4 bases; bases outside gene matches: 2. Germline V gene data show CDR1 as MNHEY and CDR2 as SVGAGI. CDR3 length equals 14 residues. DNA of the CDR3: TGTGCCAGCAGTTACGCGGACAGGGGGTACGAGCAGTACTTC. Encoded protein: CASSYADRGYEQYF.

The gene calls are TRBV5-4 and TRBJ2-5; 8 positions match TRBD1. This CDR3 is 15 amino acids long. Trimming cost V 1 base and J 1 base; bases outside gene matches: 3. Germline lookup yields CDR1 SGHNT and CDR2 YYREEE (reference sequence). The CDR3, as DNA: TGTGCCAGCAGCTTGCAGGGGGCGACCCAAGAGACCCAGTACTTC. This gives the protein CASSLQGATQETQYF.

The chain links TRBV11-2 to TRBJ2-3; possible D gene TRBD1, 5 bases. Trimming removed 0 bases from V and 4 bases from J, with 11 bases in between. In germline, CDR1 is SGHAT, CDR2 FQNNGV. This CDR3 comprises 15 residues. CDR3 bases: TGTGCCAGCAGCTTAGAGGCCGGCAGGGCAGATACGCAGTATTTT. Amino acid sequence: CASSLEAGRADTQYF.

V and J are TRBV29-1 and TRBJ1-2; D is ambiguous. This CDR3 is 13 amino acids long. Germline-derived CDR1 and CDR2 are SQVTM and ANQGSEA. The V and J ends lost 7 bases and 3 bases respectively, with 15 bases between them. The chain's CDR3 is CSARRGLDYGYTF. The CDR3 nucleotides are TGCAGCGCCCGGCGGGGTTTAGACTATGGCTACACCTTC.

This rearrangement joins TRBV18 to TRBJ1-6, with D perhaps TRBD1 (6 bases). This CDR3 contains 15 residues. Trimming shortened V by 6 bases and J by 7 bases, and 16 bases separated the two germline ends. Germline V lookup: CDR1 KGHSH, CDR2 LQKENI. The CDR3 is CASSPYRDGNSPLHF. CDR3 sequence (DNA): TGTGCCAGCTCTCCTTACAGGGATGGCAATTCACCCCTCCACTTT.

This clone was recorded only once. This chain links TRBV20-1 with TRBJ2-7; 13 bases fit TRBD2. V lost 3 bases and J lost 6; bases outside the gene matches: 5. Germline V CDR1 and CDR2: DFQATT, SNEGSKA (reference sequence). This CDR3 comprises 14 residues. CDR3 DNA sequence: TGCAGTGCTAGTCGGGGACTAGCGGGATTCGAGCAGTACTTC. Its protein is CSASRGLAGFEQYF.

This chain uses TRBV5-5 with TRBJ2-7; unclear D gene. Per germline, CDR1 SGHKS and CDR2 YYEKEE (reference sequence). Trimming removed 0 bases at V and 1 base at J, with 8 bases between. The CDR3 is made up of 14 amino acids. CDR3 nucleotides: TGTGCCAGCAGCTTGGTCGCGGCTTCCTACGAGCAGTACTTC. Encoded protein: CASSLVAASYEQYF.

CDR3 in DNA: TGTGCCAGCAGACCCCTCGGGCAGGGGTCCTCTGAAAAACTGTTTTTT. This sequence encodes CASRPLGQGSSEKLFF. This rearrangement joins TRBV2 to TRBJ1-4, with D perhaps matching TRBD1 (6 bases). V shed 6 bases and J shed 7 bases, with 21 bases lying between them. Germline lookup yields CDR1 SNHLY and CDR2 FYNNEI. This CDR3 region has 16 residues.

The chain joins TRBV4-1 to TRBJ2-7; 10 bases fit TRBD1. With 4 bases clipped from V and 4 bases from J, the junction kept 10 bases outside the gene matches. This CDR3 spans 16 amino acids. Per the germline V gene, CDR1 is MGHRA and CDR2 is YSYEKL. Written as DNA, the CDR3 is TGCGCCAGCAGCCTGGTTTTGACAGGGGGCGCGTACGAGCAGTACTTC. Amino acid sequence: CASSLVLTGGAYEQYF.

A word on this clone: This CDR3 is also generated by other DNA sequences in the sample. V gene TRBV18 combines with J gene TRBJ1-1; 7 bases are shared with TRBD1. CDR1 and CDR2 from the germline V gene are KGHSH and LQKENI. The trim removed 1 base at V and 7 bases at J, leaving 0 bases unmatched. The CDR3 runs 12 residues. The CDR3 bases are TGTGCCAGCTCACCACGGGACAGTGAAGCTTTCTTT. Encoded protein: CASSPRDSEAFF.